Listed below are T cell receptor beta chains from one sample, sequenced in a study of shared T cell receptors in the human thymus. Sequencing was performed with immunoSEQ multiplex PCR; in TCRdb, only in-frame clones are kept and a portion is missing. The sample yields approximately 730,000 clones, approximately 85% seen once. The sample was also reused in another study, on human thymus T cells.

The sequenced sample was thymocytes. The source is a girl younger than two with a congenital heart defect. Both conserved end residues are part of each CDR3. The D gene is left open where the match is weak. Clone size is given for some rows only: seen once, a few or many times, or a class if the clone is expanded.

V gene	CDR3 length	clone size	D gene	J gene	CDR3 protein	CDR3 DNA
TRBV15	17	few	NA	TRBJ1-2	CATSRNVWNRANYGYTF	TGTGCCACCAGCAGAAACGTTTGGAACAGGGCTAACTATGGCTACACCTTC
TRBV2	14	NA	TRBD1	TRBJ1-2	CASSDRQGAYGYTF	TGTGCCAGCAGTGATAGGCAGGGGGCATATGGCTACACCTTC
TRBV19	12	NA	NA	TRBJ1-1	CASQAEGAEAFF	TGTGCCAGCCAGGCAGAGGGCGCTGAAGCTTTCTTT
TRBV5-1	15	NA	NA	TRBJ1-3	CASSLRQLNSDTIYF	TGCGCCAGCAGCTTGCGACAGTTAAATTCGGACACCATATATTTT
TRBV10-1	16	NA	TRBD2	TRBJ2-3	CASSDNSGGAADTQYF	TGCGCCAGCAGTGATAATAGCGGGGGGGCCGCAGATACGCAGTATTTT
TRBV25-1	13	NA	NA	TRBJ1-2	CASTPFGGNGYTF	TGTGCCAGCACCCCGTTTGGGGGGAATGGCTACACCTTC
TRBV18	14	NA	NA	TRBJ2-1	CASSSVGGENEQFF	TGTGCCAGCTCCTCGGTAGGGGGGGAAAATGAGCAGTTCTTC
TRBV19	16	NA	NA	TRBJ2-3	CASSIDLWEDTDTQYF	TGTGCCAGTAGTATAGATCTATGGGAGGACACAGATACGCAGTATTTT
TRBV7-9	15	NA	NA	TRBJ2-1	CASSFAGQDYNEQFF	TGTGCCAGCAGCTTCGCTGGGCAGGACTACAATGAGCAGTTCTTC
TRBV6-6	13	NA	NA	TRBJ1-2	CASTHGSPYGYTF	TGTGCCAGCACCCACGGGTCCCCCTATGGCTACACCTTC
TRBV6-4	13	NA	NA	TRBJ2-5	CASSPRLGATQYF	TGTGCCAGCAGTCCGAGACTAGGAGCGACCCAGTACTTC
TRBV11-2	16	once	NA	TRBJ1-2	CASSLDGHEWHYGYTF	TGTGCCAGCAGCTTAGACGGACACGAATGGCACTATGGCTACACCTTC
TRBV5-1	17	NA	TRBD1	TRBJ2-5	CASSTRGDRDIQETQYF	TGCGCCAGCAGCACCCGTGGGGACAGGGATATCCAAGAGACCCAGTACTTC
TRBV6-1	15	NA	NA	TRBJ1-3	CASSRRRGSGNTIYF	TGTGCCAGCAGTAGGCGAAGGGGGTCTGGAAACACCATATATTTT
TRBV6-6	14	few	TRBD1	TRBJ1-6	CASSFDRGDSPLHF	TGTGCCAGCAGTTTCGACAGGGGGGATTCACCCCTCCACTTT
TRBV7-2	18	NA	NA	TRBJ1-3	CASSPVGGPSPSGNTIYF	TGTGCCAGCAGCCCAGTTGGAGGCCCTTCGCCTTCTGGAAACACCATATATTTT